This entry lists 10 T cell receptor beta chains sequenced from one sample in a study of blood T cell repertoires in COVID-19. Assay: immunoSEQ multiplex PCR; the TCRdb copy retains only in-frame clones and omits some. The repertoire consists of 65,000 to 85,000 clones, with approximately 89% occurring once and the leading ten covering roughly 2.3%. Material: peripheral blood. The receptors shown here come from a human donor in a cohort sampled during active COVID-19.

V gene TRBV5-1 combines with J gene TRBJ2-7; 10 nucleotides align to TRBD1. This CDR3 is 13 amino acids long. In germline, CDR1 is SGHRS, CDR2 YFSETQ. Trimming cost V 5 bases and J 10 bases; bases outside gene matches: 9. The CDR3 region is CASSTGTGASQYF. Written as DNA, the CDR3 is TGCGCCAGCAGTACCGGGACAGGGGCTTCTCAGTACTTC.

This clone appeared once. Here the CDR3 DNA reads TGTGCCAGCAGCCCTGGGGACAGGGGGCGGGGCTACACCTTC. Its translation: CASSPGDRGRGYTF. The V call is TRBV5-6, the J call TRBJ1-2; 12 positions match TRBD1. CDR1 is SGHDT, CDR2 YYEEEE, per germline. This CDR3 region has 14 residues. J lost 8 bases, V lost 4 bases, and 6 bases had no gene match.

The J gene is TRBJ1-5, the V gene TRBV6-5; a weak D match, TRBD1 (6 bases). The germline gives CDR1 MNHEY, CDR2 SVGAGI. CDR3 length equals 13 residues. V lost 7 bases and J lost 4, with 11 bases in between. The CDR3 loop is CASTMDRNQPQHF. The CDR3 region has the DNA TGTGCCAGCACCATGGACAGAAATCAGCCCCAGCATTTT.

The chain combines TRBV6-5 with TRBJ2-7; 10 bases line up with TRBD2. The CDR3 consists of 15 residues. Germline CDR1 reads MNHEY; CDR2 reads SVGAGI. The V segment lost 2 bases and the J segment 4 bases; nucleotides outside the gene matches: 5. The CDR3 spells CASSYQREGPYEQYF. CDR3 sequence (DNA): TGTGCCAGCAGTTACCAGCGGGAGGGCCCGTACGAGCAGTACTTC.

The chain is built from TRBV4-3 and TRBJ2-7; TRBD2 aligns across 11 bases. CDR3 length: 15 residues. Germline V gene sequence: CDR1 LGHNA, CDR2 YSLEER. Unmatched junction bases numbered 5, after V lost 1 base and J lost 6 bases. CDR3 bases: TGCGCCAGCAGCCAAGTAGCGGGAGGGCCAGCCGAGCAGTACTTC. Protein: CASSQVAGGPAEQYF.

V is TRBV7-2 and J is TRBJ2-3, with TRBD2 identical over 10 bases. The length of the CDR3 is 17 residues. V was clipped by 2 bases and J by 4 bases; unmatched bases: 9. Germline-derived CDR1 and CDR2 are SGHTA and FQGNSA. The CDR3 DNA is TGTGCCAGCAGCTTAAGGAGCCCTAGCGGGGGTTCAGATACGCAGTATTTT. Its protein product is CASSLRSPSGGSDTQYF.

The sample holds a few counts of this clone. The gene calls are TRBV7-9 and TRBJ1-6; D ambiguous. V lost 4 bases to trimming and J lost 4 bases, with 17 bases between them. The CDR3 has 17 amino acids. Germline V gene data show CDR1 as SEHNR and CDR2 as FQNEAQ (reference sequence). DNA for the CDR3: TGTGCCAGCAGCTCGTCGGCACCTAGGGAGTATAATTCACCCCTCCACTTT. Protein product: CASSSSAPREYNSPLHF.

J is TRBJ2-5 and V is TRBV7-2, with D possibly TRBD2 on 6 matching bases. CDR3 length equals 13 residues. Germline values: CDR1 SGHTA, CDR2 FQGNSA. V gave up 7 bases and J gave up 0 bases, with 9 bases separating them. CDR3 protein: CASNRGYQETQYF. The CDR3 region has the DNA TGTGCCAGCAACCGGGGGTACCAAGAGACCCAGTACTTC.

The chain links TRBV29-1 to TRBJ2-7; the D gene is possibly TRBD1 (6 bases). This CDR3 region has 14 residues. Trimming took 4 bases from V and 4 from J, leaving 17 bases between them. Germline-derived CDR1 and CDR2 are SQVTM and ANQGSEA. The CDR3 bases are TGCAGCGTTGGACAGGACGGCGCCCCTTACGAGCAGTACTTC. The encoded protein is CSVGQDGAPYEQYF.

The J gene is TRBJ2-3, the V gene TRBV7-9; D might be TRBD2 (6 bases). CDR3 length: 14 amino acids. From germline, CDR1 is SEHNR and CDR2 FQNEAQ (reference sequence). V lost 1 base and J 5 bases, leaving 10 bases between the germline ends. CDR3 in amino acids: CASSLGQGGDTQYF. DNA of the CDR3: TGTGCCAGCAGCTTAGGGCAGGGAGGAGATACGCAGTATTTT.